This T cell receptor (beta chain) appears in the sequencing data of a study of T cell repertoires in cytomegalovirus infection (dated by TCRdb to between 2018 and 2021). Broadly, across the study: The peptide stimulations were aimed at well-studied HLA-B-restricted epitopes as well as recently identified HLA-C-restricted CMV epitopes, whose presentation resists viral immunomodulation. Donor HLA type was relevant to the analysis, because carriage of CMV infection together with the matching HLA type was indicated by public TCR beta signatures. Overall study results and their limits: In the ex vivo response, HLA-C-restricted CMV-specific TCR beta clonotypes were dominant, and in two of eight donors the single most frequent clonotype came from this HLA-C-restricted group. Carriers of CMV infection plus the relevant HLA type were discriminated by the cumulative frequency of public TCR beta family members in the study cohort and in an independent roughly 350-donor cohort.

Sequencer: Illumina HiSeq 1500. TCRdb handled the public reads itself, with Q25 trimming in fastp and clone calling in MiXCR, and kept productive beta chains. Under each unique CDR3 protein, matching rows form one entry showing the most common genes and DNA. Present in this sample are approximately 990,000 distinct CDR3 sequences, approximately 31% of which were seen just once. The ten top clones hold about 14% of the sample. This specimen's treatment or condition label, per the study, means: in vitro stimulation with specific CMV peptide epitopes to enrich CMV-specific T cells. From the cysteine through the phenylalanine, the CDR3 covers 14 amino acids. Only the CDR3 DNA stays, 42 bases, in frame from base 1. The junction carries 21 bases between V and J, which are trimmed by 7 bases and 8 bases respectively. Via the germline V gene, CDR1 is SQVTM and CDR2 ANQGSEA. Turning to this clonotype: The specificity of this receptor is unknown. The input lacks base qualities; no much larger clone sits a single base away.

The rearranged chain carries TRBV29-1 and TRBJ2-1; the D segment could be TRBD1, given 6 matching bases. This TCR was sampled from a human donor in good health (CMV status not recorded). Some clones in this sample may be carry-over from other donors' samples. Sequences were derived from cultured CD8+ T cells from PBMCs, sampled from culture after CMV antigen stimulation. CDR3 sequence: CSAERGRGIDEQFF. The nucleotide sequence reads TGCAGCGCCGAAAGGGGCAGGGGCATCGATGAGCAGTTCTTC.